This paragraph covers one T cell receptor beta chain sequence. Per the germline V gene, CDR1 is MNHEY and CDR2 is SVGAGI. The CDR3 covers 14 residues. V trimming: 6 bases; J trimming: 4 bases; junction bases outside the gene matches: 5. As originally analysed: Estimated nucleated cell counts came from reference gene primer amplification. Profiled with immunoSEQ multiplex PCR; TCRdb holds only in-frame clones, not every one. The V and J calls and clone size are taken from that table; D and trimming were inferred from the DNA. The table includes 250,000 to 350,000 clones, 90% detected once. The data are from a study of blood T cell repertoires in COVID-19. The wider study: The study drew acute and convalescent COVID-19 samples from the United States, Italy and Spain. The cDNA or gDNA used as material had been derived from T cells, B-cell-depleted T cells, or PBMCs.

Allocation to cohorts depended on clinical history reported by the participants. Sample: PBMCs or T cells enriched from blood (not recorded which). The chain recombines TRBV6-5 with TRBJ2-3, with 9 bases fitting TRBD1. The receptor was isolated from a woman younger than 35 with acute COVID-19. Written as DNA, the CDR3 is TGTGCCAGCAGCACAGGGGGCCGAGCAGATACGCAGTATTTT. Its translation is CASSTGGRADTQYF.